These 14 T cell receptor beta chains came from one sample sequenced in a study of blood T cell repertoires in COVID-19. Profiled with immunoSEQ multiplex PCR; TCRdb holds only in-frame clones, not every one. Of about 260,000 clones in the sample, 88% were seen once. What was sequenced was peripheral blood. Every receptor here comes from a man between 60 and 75 years old who had recovered from COVID-19.

The J gene is TRBJ1-4, the V gene TRBV27; D may be TRBD1 (6 bases). CDR3 length: 15 amino acids. CDR1 is MNHEY and CDR2 is SMNVEV in the germline V gene (reference sequence). V lost 6 bases and J 5 bases, leaving 16 bases between the germline ends. The chain's CDR3 is CASSLQGWGNEKLFF. CDR3 nucleotide sequence: TGTGCCAGCAGCCTACAGGGATGGGGGAATGAAAAACTGTTTTTT.

The chain recombines TRBV7-3 with TRBJ1-2; D is unresolved. Looked up from germline, CDR1 is SGHTA and CDR2 is FQGTGA. V was clipped by 0 bases and J by 6 bases, with 8 bases between them. The CDR3 spans 13 residues. The CDR3 region is CASSLTISDGYTF. The CDR3 DNA follows: TGTGCCAGCAGCTTAACGATTAGCGATGGCTACACCTTC.

The chain joins TRBV7-2 to TRBJ1-2; D remains unclear. Germline V gene sequence: CDR1 SGHTA, CDR2 FQGNSA. CDR3 length equals 13 residues. Trimming pared 3 bases from V and 8 bases from J, leaving 13 bases between. The CDR3 DNA reads as TGTGCCAGCAGCTTTTGGAGGGATGCCGGCTACACCTTC. Translation gives CASSFWRDAGYTF.

The chain links TRBV5-1 to TRBJ2-1, with 9 bases that match TRBD2. The CDR3 covers 18 residues. The trim removed 0 bases at V and 6 bases at J, leaving 13 bases unmatched. In germline, CDR1 is SGHRS, CDR2 YFSETQ. The CDR3 coding sequence is TGCGCCAGCAGCTTGGGTATAGCGGGGGAGCTCGGTGGCAATGAGCAGTTCTTC. Its protein product is CASSLGIAGELGGNEQFF.

The V and J genes are TRBV5-6 and TRBJ2-1; D remains ambiguous. Germline V CDR1 and CDR2: SGHDT, YYEEEE. V lost 0 bases, J lost 8 bases, and 12 bases lay in between. The CDR3 consists of 14 residues. CDR3 in DNA: TGTGCCAGCAGCTTGGGCGTCTTCGGTTATGAGCAGTTCTTC. Residues: CASSLGVFGYEQFF.

The chain employs TRBV15 and TRBJ1-5; TRBD1 agrees at 9 bases. CDR3 length: 15 amino acids. V gave up 1 base and J gave up 9 bases; unmatched junction bases: 7. In germline, CDR1 is LNHNV, CDR2 YYDKDF (reference sequence). CDR3 loop: CATSRAGTGLTPQHF. Here the CDR3 DNA reads TGTGCCACCAGCAGAGCCGGGACAGGGTTAACGCCCCAGCATTTT.

The rearrangement links TRBV30 to TRBJ2-3; a possible D gene is TRBD1 (5 bases). Germline V lookup: CDR1 GTSNPN, CDR2 SVGIG (reference sequence). V was trimmed by 1 base and J by 2 bases, leaving 13 bases between them. There are 15 residues in the CDR3. The CDR3 sequence is CAWSAIGAVTDTQYF. CDR3 in DNA: TGTGCCTGGAGTGCCATAGGGGCCGTCACAGATACGCAGTATTTT.

The V gene is TRBV18, the J gene TRBJ1-5, with TRBD1 matching over 12 bases. CDR1 and CDR2 (germline): KGHSH, LQKENI. The CDR3 totals 14 residues. The junction had 3 bases not matched to a gene; V was cut back by 5 bases and J by 7 bases. CDR3 nucleotide sequence: TGTGCCAGCTCATCCGGGACAGGGGGCCAGCCCCAGCATTTT. Protein: CASSSGTGGQPQHF.

V is TRBV7-6 and J is TRBJ1-1; 12 positions agree with TRBD1. CDR1 is SGHVS and CDR2 is FNYEAQ in the germline V gene. This CDR3 has 15 amino acids. V was pared by 1 base and J by 5 bases, with 2 bases of the junction left unmatched. The CDR3 DNA is TGTGCCAGCAGCTTAGTGGGACAGGGGGCGACTGAAGCTTTCTTT. It specifies CASSLVGQGATEAFF.

V and J are TRBV9 and TRBJ1-2, with a possible D match to TRBD1 (5 bases). The V and J ends lost 4 bases and 0 bases respectively, with 13 bases between them. Germline CDR1 and CDR2: SGDLS and YYNGEE. This CDR3 is built from 15 residues. As DNA, the CDR3 is TGTGCCAGCAGCCACGGGGGGGAACCTAACTATGGCTACACCTTC. Its translation: CASSHGGEPNYGYTF. The full variable domain, its missing parts supplied by reference TRBV9 and TRBJ1-2, is DSGVTQTPKHLITATGQRVTLRCSPRSGDLSVYWYQQSLDQGLQFLIQYYNGEERAKGNILERFSAQQFPDLHSELNLSSLELGDSALYFCASSHGGEPNYGYTFGSGTRLTVV.

The chain links TRBV11-3 to TRBJ1-6; D unclear. The CDR3 spans 15 residues. Trimming left V 6 bases short and J 8 bases short, with 17 bases between. CDR1 and CDR2 from the germline V gene are SGHNT and YENEEA. CDR3 protein: CASRPQLTRDSPLHF. The CDR3, as DNA: TGTGCCAGCAGACCCCAATTGACAAGAGATTCACCCCTCCACTTT.

This clone was detected only a few times. The J gene is TRBJ2-1, the V gene TRBV7-9; maybe TRBD1 (5 bases). The CDR3 spans 15 residues. CDR1 SEHNR and CDR2 FQNEAQ come from the germline V gene (reference sequence). Trimming removed 2 bases from V and 4 bases from J, with 12 bases in between. The CDR3: CASSLQGGIYNEQFF. CDR3 DNA: TGTGCCAGCAGCTTACAGGGTGGGATATACAATGAGCAGTTCTTC.

The J gene is TRBJ2-7, the V gene TRBV7-9; 10 positions agree with TRBD2. The germline V gene has CDR1 SEHNR and CDR2 FQNEAQ (reference sequence). This CDR3 spans 14 amino acids. Trimming at V came to 3 bases and at J to 7 bases, leaving 6 bases not matched to a gene. CDR3 residues: CASSFSGGPREQYF. CDR3 nucleotide sequence: TGTGCCAGCAGCTTTAGCGGGGGGCCGAGGGAGCAGTACTTC.

The chain combines TRBV7-6 with TRBJ2-7; TRBD1 matches 10 bases. CDR3 length: 17 amino acids. After removal of 0 bases from V and 3 bases from J, the junction contained 8 bases not matched to a gene. CDR1 and CDR2 (germline): SGHVS, FNYEAQ. CDR3 sequence: CASSLAVGGTGVYEQYF. CDR3 bases: TGTGCCAGCAGCTTAGCGGTAGGGGGGACAGGGGTCTACGAGCAGTACTTC.